This T cell receptor beta chain was captured by sequencing in a study of T cell repertoires in cytomegalovirus infection (dated by TCRdb to between 2019 and 2020). As for the study more broadly: Alongside well-studied HLA-B-restricted epitopes, the peptide stimulations were aimed at recently identified HLA-C-restricted CMV epitopes, whose presentation resists viral immunomodulation. The HLA type of each donor mattered for the analysis, because public TCR beta signatures pointed to carriage of CMV infection along with the matching HLA type. Results the study describes overall, beyond this receptor: In both this cohort and an independent cohort of 352 donors, the cumulative frequency of public TCR beta family members distinguished carriers of CMV infection plus the relevant HLA type. The ex vivo response was dominated by HLA-C-restricted CMV-specific TCR beta clonotypes, which also provided the single most frequent clonotype in two of eight donors.

As for this clonotype: The target of this receptor is not known. It has no much larger one-base neighbor in the sample; base qualities were not kept.

Instrument used: Illumina HiSeq 1500. TCRdb handled the public reads itself, with Q25 trimming in fastp and clone calling in MiXCR, and kept productive beta chains. Each CDR3 protein appears once, grouped with its most common genes and DNA. For this sample the table gives roughly 500,000 distinct CDR3 sequences, of which approximately 46% were detected only once. The ten largest clonotypes hold roughly two fifths of the sample. Cut back by 5 bases and 7 bases, the V and J ends lie 12 bases apart. Reading the germline V gene (reference sequence) gives CDR1 LNHDA and CDR2 SQIVND. From cysteine to phenylalanine, the CDR3 is 13 amino acids long. Only CDR3 DNA is held: 39 bases, read in frame from base 1. The sample's treatment or condition label, decoded: in vitro stimulation with specific CMV peptide epitopes to enrich CMV-specific T cells.

Specimen: cultured PBMCs, collected from culture after CMV antigen stimulation. The sequence links TRBV19 to TRBJ2-1; the D gene lacks a confident call. This TCR came from a human donor in good health (CMV status not recorded). Some clones in this sample may be carry-over from other donors' samples. The DNA sequence follows: TGTGCCAGTAGTGCCGAAGCCTGGAATGAGCAGTTCTTC. This translates into CASSAEAWNEQFF.